This TCR beta chain was documented in a study of blood T cell repertoires in COVID-19. Study at large: PBMCs, B-cell-depleted T cells, or T cells provided the cDNA or gDNA that made up the material.

V was pared by 4 bases and J by 4 bases, with 6 bases of the junction left unmatched. From germline, CDR1 is KGHSH and CDR2 LQKENI. The CDR3 loop spans 14 amino acids. In the original processing: Amplified reference gene primers provided the basis for estimating nucleated cell counts. Produced via immunoSEQ multiplex PCR; TCRdb's table is partial and in-frame only. Clone size and the V and J calls come from that table; the DNA yielded D and trimming. This table has fewer than 15,000 clones, 70% to 90% appearing once. The source material was peripheral blood. The chain joins TRBV18 to TRBJ1-2; the match to TRBD1 covers 7 bases. The receptor's source is a woman aged 70-85 years in a cohort sampled during active or convalescent COVID-19. CDR3 in amino acids: CASSQNRDSYGYTF. The DNA for the CDR3 is TGTGCCAGCTCACAGAACCGGGACAGCTATGGCTACACCTTC.